This T cell receptor (beta chain) was identified in a study of identical twins. TCRdb passed the 5' RACE reads through MiXCR, listing each CDR3 protein once. The sample contains around 250,000 distinct CDR3 sequences, around 8.3% of which appear only once. The CDR3 is 14 residues long. Germline lookup yields CDR1 DFQATT and CDR2 SNEGSKA (reference sequence). The V and J ends lost 0 bases and 7 bases, in that order; junction bases with no gene match: 6. This clonotype was counted between two and nine times. This sample was shared with a second study, whose subject was yellow fever vaccine responses in identical twins.

Sequenced input: CD8+ T cells sorted from blood. The TCR originated in a woman aged 18 to 35 in good health. The J gene is TRBJ2-5, the V gene TRBV20-1; TRBD2 aligns across 9 bases. The DNA of the CDR3 is TGCAGTGCTAGAGAGCGAGCGGGGGGCCGGACCCAGTACTTC. Translated: CSARERAGGRTQYF.